Detailed here is one T cell receptor beta chain. Its antigen is unknown. The donors (healthy individuals) were bone marrow donors. The CDR3 is made up of 15 amino acids. V shed 5 bases and J shed 7 bases, with 18 bases lying between them. Per the germline V gene, CDR1 is SGHVS and CDR2 is FQNEAQ. This entry is derived from a study of cytomegalovirus exposure and HLA in healthy donors. Notes on the study in general: In vitro work confirmed that three CMV-associated chains recognize CMV antigens. A list of approximately 160 TCR beta chains associated with cytomegalovirus was given. The authors later found HLA-associated TCR beta chains more clonally expanded than equally common others.

The study ran its PCR with 60 Vbeta and 13 Jbeta primers. The method was immunoSEQ multiplex PCR; TCRdb's version includes in-frame clones alone and lacks a portion of them. The sample holds approximately 110,000 clones, 76% seen once. The rearrangement links TRBV7-8 to TRBJ2-1, with D tentatively TRBD2 (5 bases). This clonotype originated in a man aged 35 to 55 in good health and CMV-seropositive. The material sequenced was PBMCs. CDR3 loop: CASSPVRVGWNEQFF. The CDR3 nucleotides are TGTGCCAGCAGCCCGGTGCGGGTGGGATGGAATGAGCAGTTCTTC. Using reference TRBV7-8 and TRBJ2-1 for the parts outside the CDR3, the full variable domain is GAGVSQSPRYKVAKRGQDVALRCDPISGHVSLFWYQQALGQGPEFLTYFQNEAQLDKSGLPSDRFFAERPEGSVSTLKIQRTQQEDSAVYLCASSPVRVGWNEQFFGPGTRLTVL.